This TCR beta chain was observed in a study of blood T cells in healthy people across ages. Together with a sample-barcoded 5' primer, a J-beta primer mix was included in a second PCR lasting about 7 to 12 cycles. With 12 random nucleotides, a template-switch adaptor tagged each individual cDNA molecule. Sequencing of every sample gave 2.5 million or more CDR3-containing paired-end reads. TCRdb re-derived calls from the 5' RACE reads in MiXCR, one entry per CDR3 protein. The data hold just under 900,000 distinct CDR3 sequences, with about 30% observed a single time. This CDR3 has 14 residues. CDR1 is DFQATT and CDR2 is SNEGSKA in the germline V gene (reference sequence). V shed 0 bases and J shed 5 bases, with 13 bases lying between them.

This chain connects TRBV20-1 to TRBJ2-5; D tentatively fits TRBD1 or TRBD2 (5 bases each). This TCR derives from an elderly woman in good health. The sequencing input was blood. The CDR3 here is CSARDSAGMETQYF. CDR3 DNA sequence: TGCAGTGCTAGAGATAGCGCAGGGATGGAGACCCAGTACTTC.